Shown below are 7 T cell receptor beta chains from a single sample sequenced in a study of shared clonotypes between healthy human individuals. Clones were read by immunoSEQ multiplex PCR, and TCRdb kept only the in-frame ones, dropping some. Seen here are roughly 680,000 clones, roughly two thirds observed once, and the top ten hold approximately 1.7%. Sample: memory CD4+ T cells sorted from blood. Sample subset: CD45RA-negative fraction. The receptors shown here come from a woman in her twenties or thirties in good health.

The rearrangement joins TRBV10-2 to TRBJ2-1, with TRBD2 matching 7 bases. Germline V gene sequence: CDR1 WSHSY, CDR2 SAAADI. V trimming: 3 bases; J trimming: 6 bases; junction bases outside the gene matches: 5. The CDR3 is 14 residues long. CDR3 region: CASSEPGGGNEQFF. The DNA for the CDR3 is TGCGCCAGCAGTGAACCGGGAGGTGGCAATGAGCAGTTCTTC.

The chain links TRBV2 to TRBJ1-5; TRBD1 might be the D (6 bases). The V and J ends lost 4 bases and 2 bases respectively, with 18 bases between them. The CDR3 runs to 17 residues. Germline V gives CDR1 SNHLY, CDR2 FYNNEI. This CDR3 is CASSAHPTGLGNQPQHF. The CDR3 coding sequence is TGTGCCAGCAGTGCCCACCCCACAGGGTTAGGCAATCAGCCCCAGCATTTT.

Written as DNA, the CDR3 is TGCGCCAGCAGCTTGGATACCGGGCGCTACACCTTC. It codes for CASSLDTGRYTF. The rearrangement links TRBV5-1 to TRBJ1-2; D not certain. This CDR3 has 12 amino acids. Trimming removed 0 bases from V and 9 bases from J, with 9 bases in between. The germline V gene has CDR1 SGHRS and CDR2 YFSETQ.

J is TRBJ2-1 and V is TRBV4-1, with TRBD1 matching 9 bases. This CDR3 region has 15 residues. The V segment lost 2 bases and the J segment 6 bases; nucleotides outside the gene matches: 5. CDR1 and CDR2 from the germline V gene are MGHRA and YSYEKL. CDR3 amino acids: CASSQTRDRANEQFF. As DNA, the CDR3 is TGCGCCAGCAGCCAAACCCGGGACAGGGCCAATGAGCAGTTCTTC.

This clone was detected only a few times. The V gene is TRBV6-5, the J gene TRBJ2-7; either TRBD1 or TRBD2 may fit D (7 bases each). Germline assignment: CDR1 MNHEY and CDR2 SVGAGI. The CDR3 covers 16 residues. Trimming shortened V by 6 bases and J by 2 bases, and 20 bases separated the two germline ends. The CDR3 DNA reads TGTGCCAGCAGCTACAAAACAGGGGAGGGACCCTACGAGCAGTACTTC. Its translation is CASSYKTGEGPYEQYF.

In its sample, this clone was seen a few times. The V and J genes are TRBV28 and TRBJ2-1, with a possible D match to TRBD1 (6 bases). CDR1 is MDHEN and CDR2 is SYDVKM in the germline V gene. The CDR3 is made up of 15 amino acids. V dropped 6 bases and J dropped 0 bases, with 12 bases sitting between them. The CDR3 spells CASRNYRASYNEQFF. In nucleotides, the CDR3 is TGTGCCAGCAGAAACTACAGGGCCTCCTACAATGAGCAGTTCTTC.

The chain couples TRBV28 to TRBJ1-1; the match to TRBD1 covers 9 bases. V dropped 5 bases and J dropped 4; count of bases not matched to a gene: 8. This CDR3 spans 15 amino acids. Germline lookup yields CDR1 MDHEN and CDR2 SYDVKM. This CDR3 is CASSPSGQGPTEAFF. For the CDR3, the DNA is TGTGCCAGCAGTCCCTCGGGACAGGGACCCACTGAAGCTTTCTTT.